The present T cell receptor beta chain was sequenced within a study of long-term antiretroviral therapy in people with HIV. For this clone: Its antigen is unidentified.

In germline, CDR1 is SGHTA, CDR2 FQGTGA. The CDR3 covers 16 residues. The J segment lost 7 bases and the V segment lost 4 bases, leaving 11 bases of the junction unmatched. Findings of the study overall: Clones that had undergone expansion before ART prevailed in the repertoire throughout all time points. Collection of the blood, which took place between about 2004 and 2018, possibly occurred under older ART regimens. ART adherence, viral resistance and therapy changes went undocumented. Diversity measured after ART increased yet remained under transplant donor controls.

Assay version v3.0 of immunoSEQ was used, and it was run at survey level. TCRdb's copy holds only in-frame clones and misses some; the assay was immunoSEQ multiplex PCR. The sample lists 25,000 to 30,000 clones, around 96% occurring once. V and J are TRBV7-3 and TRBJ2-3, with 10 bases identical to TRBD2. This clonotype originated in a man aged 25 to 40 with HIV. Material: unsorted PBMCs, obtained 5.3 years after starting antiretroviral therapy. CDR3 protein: CASSSRTSGAVNTQYF. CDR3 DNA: TGTGCCAGCAGCTCGCGGACTAGCGGAGCCGTAAATACGCAGTATTTT.